The subject of this entry is one TCR beta chain. Its antigen is unknown. These data originate in a study of cytomegalovirus exposure and HLA in healthy donors. As for the study in general: A later analysis reported the same platform for the roughly 110 validation repertoires and the 666 first-cohort repertoires. Study-wide results and limits: Published work reported that the classifier diagnosed cytomegalovirus status with high specificity and sensitivity. Cytomegalovirus association was assigned to over 150 TCR beta chains.

A 120-subject validation cohort, separate from the approximately 670-subject first cohort, supplied the donors. Method: immunoSEQ multiplex PCR; TCRdb's copy keeps in-frame clones and lacks some. The data contain tens of thousands of clones, roughly 92% of them seen just once; the ten biggest clones take up less than 2%. The TCR comes from a woman aged 18-35 years in good health and CMV-seropositive. The sample comprised PBMCs.

The CDR3 region is CATRTGGTEAFF. The CDR3 coding sequence is TGTGCCACCCGGACAGGCGGCACTGAAGCTTTCTTT. The chain employs TRBV19 and TRBJ1-1, with TRBD1 matching over 7 bases. Germline CDR1 LNHDA, CDR2 SQIVND (reference sequence). V lost 10 bases, J lost 4 bases, and 6 bases stayed unmatched. CDR3 length equals 12 residues.